The clone carrying this TCR beta chain was recorded once. Its specificity is not known. This sample was taken from a study of cytotoxic CD8 clonotypes in ibrutinib-treated CLL. At the level of the study: Following a median roughly 12 months of treatment, with a range of 6 to 36, response samples were taken. Findings and caveats of the study: There were few public clonotypes, and on treatment they contracted or stayed stable. Sustained-remission and progressing patients were not sampled at matched times.

Researchers set a sequencing depth target of 1 in 200,000 to 1 in 1 million T cells. Assay: immunoSEQ multiplex PCR; the TCRdb copy retains only in-frame clones and omits some. This sample has some 300,000 clones, with roughly 80% found just once. V dropped 2 bases and J dropped 4; count of bases not matched to a gene: 10. Looked up from germline, CDR1 is SGHNT and CDR2 is YENEEA. This CDR3 has 17 residues. The chain has TRBV11-3 and TRBJ2-2; the match to TRBD1 covers 7 bases. The receptor was derived from a human donor with chronic lymphocytic leukemia. Sequences were derived from PBMCs, sampled before ibrutinib treatment. The CDR3, as DNA: TGTGCCAGCAGCTTACCGAAAAACAGGGGACGCACCGGGGAGCTGTTTTTT. It translates to CASSLPKNRGRTGELFF.